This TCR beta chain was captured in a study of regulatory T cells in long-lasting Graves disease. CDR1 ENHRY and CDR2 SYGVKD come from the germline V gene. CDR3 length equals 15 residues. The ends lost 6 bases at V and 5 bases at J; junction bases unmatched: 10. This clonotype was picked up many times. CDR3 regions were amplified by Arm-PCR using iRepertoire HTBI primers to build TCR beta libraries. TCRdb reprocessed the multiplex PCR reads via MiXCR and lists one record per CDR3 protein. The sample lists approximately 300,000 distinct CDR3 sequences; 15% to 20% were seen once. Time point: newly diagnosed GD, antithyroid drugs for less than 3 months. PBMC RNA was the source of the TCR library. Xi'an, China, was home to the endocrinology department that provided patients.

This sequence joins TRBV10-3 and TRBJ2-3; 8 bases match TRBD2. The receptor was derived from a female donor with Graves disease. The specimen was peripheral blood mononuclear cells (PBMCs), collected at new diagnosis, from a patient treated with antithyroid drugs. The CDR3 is CAISPRDSGKDTQYF. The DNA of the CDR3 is TGTGCCATCAGCCCTCGGGATAGCGGGAAAGATACGCAGTATTTT.